Listed here is a single T cell receptor (beta chain). What it recognizes is unknown. J lost 7 bases, V lost 5 bases, and 16 bases had no gene match. The CDR3 has 17 amino acids. Looked up from germline, CDR1 is MDHEN and CDR2 is SYDVKM. TCRdb keeps only in-frame clones here, not all; method: immunoSEQ multiplex PCR. The repertoire consists of about 20,000 clones, with 86% occurring once and the leading ten covering approximately 15%. These data originate in a study of somatic mutations in cytotoxic T cells in rheumatoid arthritis. Points from the study as a whole: Of 50 to 75 patients, 8 or 9 had a largest CD8+ clone that exceeded 20% of CD8+ cells. Statistical analysis of the slight TRBV07 underrepresentation in rheumatoid arthritis patients did not adjust for multiple comparisons.

This sequence was found in a man between 35 and 55 years old in good health. V is TRBV28 and J is TRBJ2-1; 8 nucleotides align to TRBD2. Sequenced input: CD8+ T cells sorted from blood. The CDR3 DNA reads TGTGCCAGCAGTCCCCTCGCCCGGGAGGGCCTGGGGAATGAGCAGTTCTTC. As protein: CASSPLAREGLGNEQFF. Looking up the rest from reference TRBV28 and TRBJ2-1 gives the full variable domain: DVKVTQSSRYLVKRTGEKVFLECVQDMDHENMFWYRQDPGLGLRLIYFSYDVKMKEKGDIPEGYSVSREKKERFSLILESASTNQTSMYLCASSPLAREGLGNEQFFGPGTRLTVL.